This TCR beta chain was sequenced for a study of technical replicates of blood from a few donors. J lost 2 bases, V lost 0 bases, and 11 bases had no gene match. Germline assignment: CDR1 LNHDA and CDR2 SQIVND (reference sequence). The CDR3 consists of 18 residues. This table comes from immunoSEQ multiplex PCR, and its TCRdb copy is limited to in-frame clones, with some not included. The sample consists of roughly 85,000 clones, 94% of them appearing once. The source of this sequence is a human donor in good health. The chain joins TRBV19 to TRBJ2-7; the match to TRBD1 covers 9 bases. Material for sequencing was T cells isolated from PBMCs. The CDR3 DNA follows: TGTGCCAGTAGTATAGATACCGACAGGGGGTTTCCAACCTACGAGCAGTACTTC. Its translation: CASSIDTDRGFPTYEQYF.